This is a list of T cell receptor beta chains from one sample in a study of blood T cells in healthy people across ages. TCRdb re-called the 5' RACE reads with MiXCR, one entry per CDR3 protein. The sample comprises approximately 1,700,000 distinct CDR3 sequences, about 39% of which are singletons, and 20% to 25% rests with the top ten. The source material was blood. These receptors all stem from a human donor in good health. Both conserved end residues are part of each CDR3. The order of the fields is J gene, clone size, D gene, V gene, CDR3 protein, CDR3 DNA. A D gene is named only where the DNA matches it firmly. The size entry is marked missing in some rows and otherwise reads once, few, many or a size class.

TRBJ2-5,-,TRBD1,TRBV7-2,CASSSRTGLQETQYF,TGTGCCAGCAGCAGTCGGACAGGGTTACAAGAGACCCAGTACTTC
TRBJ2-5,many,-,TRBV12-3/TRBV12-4,CASSFLREETQYF,TGTGCCAGCAGTTTCCTCAGGGAAGAGACCCAGTACTTC
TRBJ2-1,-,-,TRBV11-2,CASNRGGLTDLRTASGGHEQFF,TGTGCCAGCAATCGAGGGGGGCTTACTGACCTCAGGACTGCCTCTGGAGGTCATGAGCAGTTCTTC
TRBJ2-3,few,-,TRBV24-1,CATSDHTLGRDRTDTQYF,TGTGCCACCAGTGACCACACCCTAGGAAGAGATCGCACAGATACGCAGTATTTT
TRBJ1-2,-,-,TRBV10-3,CATTAGGPWGYTF,TGTGCCACCACGGCTGGGGGGCCATGGGGCTACACCTTC
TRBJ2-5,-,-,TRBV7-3,CASRPEGSQETQYF,TGTGCCAGCAGACCGGAGGGGTCACAAGAGACCCAGTACTTC
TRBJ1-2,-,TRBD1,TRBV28,CASILIRGTEYFDGYTF,TGTGCCAGCATTTTGATCCGGGGGACAGAGTATTTTGATGGCTACACCTTC
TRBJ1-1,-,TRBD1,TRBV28,CARSLRRQGAQRAFF,TGTGCCCGCAGTTTGAGGAGACAGGGGGCGCAAAGAGCTTTCTTT
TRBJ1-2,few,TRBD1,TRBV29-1,CSVEDPGGYGYTF,TGCAGCGTTGAAGACCCAGGGGGCTATGGCTACACCTTC
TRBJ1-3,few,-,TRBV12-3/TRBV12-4,CASSLTAGNTIYF,TGTGCCAGCAGTTTAACAGCTGGAAACACCATATATTTT
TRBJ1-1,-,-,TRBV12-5,CASGPGSGVAEAFF,TGTGCTAGTGGCCCGGGGTCGGGGGTCGCTGAAGCTTTCTTT
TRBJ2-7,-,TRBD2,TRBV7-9,CASSLDRGGGGQYF,TGTGCCAGCAGCTTAGACCGTGGGGGGGGTGGGCAGTACTTC
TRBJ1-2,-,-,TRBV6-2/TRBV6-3,CASSYSSRTYGYTF,TGTGCCAGCAGTTACTCGAGTCGGACCTATGGCTACACCTTC
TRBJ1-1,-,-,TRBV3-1,CASSRNGGDQAFF,TGTGCCAGCAGCCGAAACGGGGGCGACCAAGCTTTCTTT
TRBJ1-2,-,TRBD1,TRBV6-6,CASSYRAGGDPNYGYTF,TGTGCCAGCAGTTATCGGGCAGGGGGGGACCCTAACTATGGCTACACCTTC
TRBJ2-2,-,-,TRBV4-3,CASSQDTQNTGELFF,TGCGCCAGCAGCCAAGATACCCAGAACACCGGGGAGCTGTTTTTT
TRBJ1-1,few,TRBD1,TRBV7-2,CASSRRDRVGNTEAFF,TGTGCCAGCAGCCGTCGGGACAGAGTGGGAAACACTGAAGCTTTCTTT
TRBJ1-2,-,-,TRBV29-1,CSVVRQTGFYGYTF,TGCAGCGTTGTACGTCAGACGGGATTCTATGGCTACACCTTC
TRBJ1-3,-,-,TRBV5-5,CASSLAGTLGNTIYF,TGTGCCAGCAGCTTGGCCGGGACACTCGGAAACACCATATATTTT
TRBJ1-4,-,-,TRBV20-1,CSARDGGPSSGNEKLFF,TGCAGTGCTAGAGATGGTGGGCCATCCTCCGGTAATGAAAAACTGTTTTTT
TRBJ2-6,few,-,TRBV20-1,CSAHGTFNAGANVRTF,TGCAGTGCCCACGGGACTTTCAATGCTGGGGCCAACGTCCGGACTTTC
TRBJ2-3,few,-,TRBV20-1,CSAGGDRPDTQYF,TGCAGTGCTGGGGGGGACAGACCAGATACGCAGTATTTT
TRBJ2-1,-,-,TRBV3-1,CASSQVRLYYQETQFF,TGTGCCAGCAGCCAAGTCCGGTTGTACTACCAAGAGACCCAGTTCTTC
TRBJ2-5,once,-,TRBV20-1,CSAPLSRETQYF,TGCAGTGCTCCTCTATCTAGAGAGACCCAGTACTTC
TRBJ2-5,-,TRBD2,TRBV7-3,CASSRGGIETQYF,TGTGCCAGCAGCCGGGGGGGAATAGAGACCCAGTACTTC
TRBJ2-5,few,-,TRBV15,CATSRNIQETQYF,TGTGCCACCAGCAGAAATATACAAGAGACCCAGTACTTC
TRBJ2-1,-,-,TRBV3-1,CASSQVGEHTTNNEQFF,TGTGCCAGCAGCCAAGTAGGCGAACATACTACCAACAATGAGCAGTTCTTC
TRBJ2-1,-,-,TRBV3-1,CASSSLGHEQFF,TGTGCCAGCAGCTCCTTGGGGCATGAGCAGTTCTTC
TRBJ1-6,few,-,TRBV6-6,CASSYEETNSPLHF,TGTGCCAGCAGTTATGAGGAGACTAATTCACCCCTCCACTTT
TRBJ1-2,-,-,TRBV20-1,CSASKLYGYTF,TGCAGTGCTAGCAAACTCTATGGCTACACCTTC
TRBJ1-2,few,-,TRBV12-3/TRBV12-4,CASSAIANYGYTF,TGTGCCAGCAGCGCGATAGCTAACTATGGCTACACCTTC
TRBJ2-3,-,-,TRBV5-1,CASSLGHIDSTDTQYF,TGCGCCAGCAGCTTGGGTCACATCGATAGCACAGATACGCAGTATTTT
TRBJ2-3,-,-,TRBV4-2,CASSQTGFLTDTRYF,TGTGCCAGCAGCCAAACGGGGTTCCTCACAGATACGCGGTATTTT
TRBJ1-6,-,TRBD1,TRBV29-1,CSVAAGTDNSPLHF,TGCAGCGTTGCAGCGGGGACAGATAATTCACCCCTCCACTTT